What follows are 10 T cell receptor beta chains derived from one specimen sequenced in a study of T cell responses to AZD1222 COVID-19 vaccine. Produced via immunoSEQ multiplex PCR; TCRdb's table is partial and in-frame only. The sample consists of some 120,000 clones, about 86% of them appearing once. The sample consisted of peripheral blood, taken on day 0 of AZD1222 vaccination. These receptors were collected from an adult in good health.

This clone has just one count. This rearrangement joins TRBV3-1 (or the pseudogene TRBV3-2) to TRBJ2-5, with a possible D match to TRBD1 (5 bases). Germline assignment: CDR1 LGHDT and CDR2 YNNKEL (reference sequence). Deletions cut 4 bases from V and 5 bases from J, with 11 bases between. CDR3 length: 13 residues. The CDR3 DNA reads TGTGCCAGCAGCCGACAGCTCCAGGAGACCCAGTACTTC. This translates into CASSRQLQETQYF.

This chain uses TRBV19 with TRBJ1-5; maybe TRBD1 (6 bases). Germline CDR1 is LNHDA and CDR2 is SQIVND (reference sequence). The CDR3 runs 14 residues. Trimming pared 4 bases from V and 7 bases from J, leaving 14 bases between. CDR3 in amino acids: CASSKVSGEQPQHF. In DNA, the CDR3 is TGTGCCAGTAGTAAGGTGTCAGGGGAACAGCCCCAGCATTTT.

The chain couples TRBV19 to TRBJ2-1, with 11 bases aligning to TRBD2. CDR1 is LNHDA and CDR2 is SQIVND in the germline V gene (reference sequence). J lost 7 bases, V lost 10 bases, and 12 bases had no gene match. The CDR3 has 15 amino acids. CDR3 region: CATRSGRGLENEQFF. In DNA, the CDR3 is TGTGCCACCCGTAGCGGGAGGGGGTTAGAAAATGAGCAGTTCTTC.

The rearrangement uses TRBV6-6 and TRBJ1-4; TRBD1 is a possible D gene (6 bases). V lost 7 bases and J 4 bases, leaving 13 bases between the germline ends. CDR3 size: 14 residues. Per germline, CDR1 MNHNY and CDR2 SVGAGI (reference sequence). The DNA for the CDR3 is TGTGCCAGCACTCTGACAGGTGGTAATGAAAAACTGTTTTTT. Translated: CASTLTGGNEKLFF.

The gene calls are TRBV12-5 and TRBJ2-3; 11 bases line up with TRBD2. The J segment lost 7 bases and the V segment lost 8 bases, leaving 5 bases of the junction unmatched. The CDR3 length is 13 residues. Germline CDR1 LGHNT, CDR2 FRNRAP. The CDR3 region has the DNA TGTGCTAGTCGGGGGACTAGCGGACATACGCAGTATTTT. Protein sequence: CASRGTSGHTQYF.

The J gene is TRBJ1-4, the V gene TRBV19; the match to TRBD1 covers 8 bases. From germline, CDR1 is LNHDA and CDR2 SQIVND (reference sequence). CDR3 length equals 14 residues. The V gene end was trimmed by 2 bases and the J gene end by 5 bases; junction bases not matched to a gene: 1. This CDR3 reads CASSIQGANEKLFF. CDR3 coding DNA: TGTGCCAGTAGTATACAGGGGGCAAATGAAAAACTGTTTTTT.

The chain has TRBV19 and TRBJ1-4; D is possibly TRBD1 (6 bases). Trimming took off 5 bases at V and 7 bases at J, with 17 bases between the two ends. The CDR3 covers 15 residues. CDR1 and CDR2 from the germline V gene are LNHDA and SQIVND (reference sequence). The CDR3 DNA is TGTGCCAGTAGTGCCCTACAGGGAGGTGGTGAAAAACTGTTTTTT. Its translation: CASSALQGGGEKLFF. The whole variable domain, filled in from reference TRBV19 and TRBJ1-4, reads DGGITQSPKYLFRKEGQNVTLSCEQNLNHDAMYWYRQDPGQGLRLIYYSQIVNDFQKGDIAEGYSVSREKKESFPLTVTSAQKNPTAFYLCASSALQGGGEKLFFGSGTQLSVL.

The J gene is TRBJ2-7, the V gene TRBV18; D may be TRBD2 (6 bases). Germline CDR1 reads KGHSH; CDR2 reads LQKENI. The CDR3 contains 13 residues. Trimming pared 2 bases from V and 3 bases from J, leaving 8 bases between. CDR3 sequence: CASSPTGDYEQYF. In nucleotides, the CDR3 is TGTGCCAGCTCACCAACGGGAGACTACGAGCAGTACTTC.

The V call is TRBV4-1, the J call TRBJ1-4; TRBD1 aligns across 9 bases. CDR1 and CDR2 from the germline V gene are MGHRA and YSYEKL. V shed 3 bases, J shed 8 bases, and the junction held 16 bases outside the gene matches. The CDR3 length is 18 residues. CDR3 sequence (DNA): TGCGCCAGCAGCCAGGTAACAGGGGGCGGACCGGTAAGAGAAAAACTGTTTTTT. This translates into CASSQVTGGGPVREKLFF.

This clone was seen a few times. The chain couples TRBV2 to TRBJ1-5, with 8 bases matching TRBD1. Germline V gene sequence: CDR1 SNHLY, CDR2 FYNNEI. After removal of 10 bases from V and 4 bases from J, the junction contained 3 bases not matched to a gene. The CDR3 runs 12 residues. Here the CDR3 DNA reads TGTGCCACCGGGACAGGTAATCAGCCCCAGCATTTT. Amino acids: CATGTGNQPQHF.